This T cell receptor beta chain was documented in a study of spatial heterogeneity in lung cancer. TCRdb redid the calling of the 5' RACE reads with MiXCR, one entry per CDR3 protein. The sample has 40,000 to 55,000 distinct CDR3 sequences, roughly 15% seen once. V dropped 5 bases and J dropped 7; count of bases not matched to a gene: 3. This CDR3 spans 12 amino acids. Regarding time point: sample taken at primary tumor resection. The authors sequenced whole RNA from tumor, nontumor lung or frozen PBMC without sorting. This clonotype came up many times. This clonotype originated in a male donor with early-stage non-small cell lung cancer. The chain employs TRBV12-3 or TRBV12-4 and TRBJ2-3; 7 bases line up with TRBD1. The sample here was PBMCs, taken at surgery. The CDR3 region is CASSAQGHTQYF. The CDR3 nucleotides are TGTGCCAGCAGTGCACAGGGGCATACGCAGTATTTT.